This note documents a single TCR beta chain sequence. No antigen is known for it. This record belongs to a study of graft-versus-host responses after intestinal transplantation. General study results and limits: Ileal or blood samples showed some GvH clones first, and such clones were also found in recipient marrow. Among circulating GvH clones, peak levels were associated with early post-transplant declines in HvG clones.

Using immunoSEQ multiplex PCR, the repertoire was profiled, and TCRdb retains in-frame clones only, with some absent. The data show 33,000 or so clones, about 93% seen once. The CDR3 extends over 13 amino acids. V was pared by 4 bases and J by 10 bases, with 17 bases between. Germline CDR1 reads SGHRS; CDR2 reads YFSETQ. The chain links TRBV5-1 to TRBJ2-5, with D maybe TRBD1 (6 bases). This sample comprised PBMCs, obtained 16 days after intestinal transplant. The source is a human patient who received an intestinal transplant, so some T cells may come from the graft donor. CDR3 region: CASSPGQPIIQYF. The CDR3 region has the DNA TGCGCCAGCAGCCCTGGACAGCCCATAATCCAGTACTTC.